This T cell receptor (beta chain) was sequenced during a study of T-cell memory formation after mild COVID-19. Findings and limits, study-wide: Prior to infection, memory already included some responding clones, suggesting cross-reactive memory joined. Later expanders leaned CD4+, whereas day 15 to 85 contracting clones were balanced CD4/CD8.

Germline values: CDR1 DFQATT, CDR2 SNEGSKA (reference sequence). After removal of 7 bases from V and 12 bases from J, the junction contained 12 bases not matched to a gene. The CDR3 is 12 amino acids. Concerning this clonotype itself: The antigen is not known.

In TCRdb, the 5' RACE reads were re-called with MiXCR into one record per CDR3 protein. The table includes about 400,000 distinct CDR3 sequences, about an eighth detected once. Sequencing input: PBMCs or a T cell subset sorted from them (not recorded which). V gene TRBV20-1 combines with J gene TRBJ2-1; 7 bases agree with TRBD1. This TCR derives from a man between 18 and 35 years old who had mild COVID-19 (a few samples of this study predate the infection). Cell type and time point are not known. The DNA for the CDR3 is TGCAGTGTTCCAACAGGGGTAGTTGGGCAGTTCTTC. As protein: CSVPTGVVGQFF.